This T cell receptor (beta chain) was obtained from a study of blood T cell repertoires in COVID-19. Methods used by the authors: Reference gene primer amplification in the assay estimated nucleated cell counts. Repertoires were generated with immunoSEQ multiplex PCR, while TCRdb's copy carries only in-frame clones and drops some. The DNA was the basis for D and trimming; V, J and clone size are from that table. This sample carries a few hundred thousand clones, 85% to 90% of them seen once, and the ten largest clones take 0.85% to 1.3%. CDR3 length equals 16 residues. Germline values: CDR1 LNHDA, CDR2 SQIVND (reference sequence). With 1 base removed from V and 4 bases from J, the gap between germline ends came to 14 bases.

Source material: PBMCs or T cells enriched from blood (not recorded which). The chain carries TRBV19 and TRBJ2-1, with D maybe TRBD2 (5 bases). This sequence was found in a woman in her twenties or thirties who had been exposed to COVID-19. The CDR3 sequence: CASSIGGATPYNEQFF. For the CDR3, the DNA is TGTGCCAGTAGTATAGGGGGAGCGACCCCATACAATGAGCAGTTCTTC.